This T cell receptor beta chain was captured in a study of CD8 T cells in Susac syndrome. The CDR3 sequence is 15 residues long. J was trimmed by 13 bases and V by 1 base; bases with no gene match: 12. Per germline, CDR1 GTSNPN and CDR2 SVGIG (reference sequence). Random hexamers served to reverse transcribe roughly 0.5 to 1 ug RNA. TCRdb ran MiXCR on the immunoSEQ multiplex PCR reads and lists one entry per CDR3 protein. The data contain over 350,000 distinct CDR3 sequences, around 83% of them singletons. The V call is TRBV30, the J call TRBJ2-2; 10 bases agree with TRBD2. The receptor comes from a human donor with multiple sclerosis. The sample consisted of CD8+ T cells from PBMCs. CDR3 sequence reads: CAWSGAGGRTGRLFF. The CDR3 coding sequence is TGTGCCTGGAGTGGAGCGGGGGGGCGTACCGGGAGGCTGTTTTTT.